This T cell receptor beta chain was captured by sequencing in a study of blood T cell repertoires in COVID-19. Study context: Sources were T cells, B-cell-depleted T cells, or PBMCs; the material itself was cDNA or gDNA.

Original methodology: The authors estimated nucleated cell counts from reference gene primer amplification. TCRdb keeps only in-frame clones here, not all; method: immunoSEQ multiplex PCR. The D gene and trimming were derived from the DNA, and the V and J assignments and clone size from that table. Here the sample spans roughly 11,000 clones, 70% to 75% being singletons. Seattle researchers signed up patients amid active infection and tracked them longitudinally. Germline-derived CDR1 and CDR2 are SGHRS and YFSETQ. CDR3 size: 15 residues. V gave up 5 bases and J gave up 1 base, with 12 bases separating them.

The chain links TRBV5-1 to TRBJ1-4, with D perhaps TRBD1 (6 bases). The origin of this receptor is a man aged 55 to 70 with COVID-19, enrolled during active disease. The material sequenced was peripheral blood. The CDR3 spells CASSNQGQTNEKLFF. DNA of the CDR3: TGCGCCAGCAGTAATCAGGGACAAACTAATGAAAAACTGTTTTTT.